This T cell receptor beta chain comes out of a study of control samples from healthy donors and cancer patients. Here immunoSEQ multiplex PCR was the method, and the copy in TCRdb shows in-frame clones only, minus some. In the table there are more than 25,000 clones, about 85% of which are singletons. V was clipped by 3 bases and J by 0 bases, with 6 bases between them. CDR3 length: 13 residues. This receptor was obtained from a female donor with melanoma. This chain links TRBV12-3 or TRBV12-4 with TRBJ2-7; no clear D. Sequenced sample: formalin-fixed, paraffin-embedded tissue. In DNA form, the CDR3 reads TGTGCCAGCAGTTTTGACCTCTCCTACGAGCAGTACTTC. Translation gives CASSFDLSYEQYF.